This T cell receptor (beta chain) was identified in a study of blood T cell repertoires in COVID-19. Across the study: Samples came from the United States, Italy and Spain, spanning acute and convalescent COVID-19. T cells, B-cell-depleted T cells, or PBMCs provided the cDNA or gDNA that served as material.

In the authors' methods: Amplification from reference gene primers served as the basis for estimated nucleated cell counts. The data were produced by immunoSEQ multiplex PCR, yet TCRdb's version contains in-frame clones alone and is incomplete. Clone size and V and J calls were adopted from that table, with D and trimming inferred from the DNA. There are some 350,000 clones in the sample; under 95% occur only once, and roughly 3% lies in the top ten. Germline CDR1 reads MNHEY; CDR2 reads SVGEGT. J lost 9 bases, V lost 5 bases, and 15 bases had no gene match. The CDR3 spans 16 residues. This clonotype was sampled from a woman younger than 35 who had recovered from COVID-19. Sequenced sample: peripheral blood. This chain uses TRBV6-2 or TRBV6-3 with TRBJ2-5; 10 nucleotides line up with TRBD2. For the CDR3, the DNA is TGTGCCAGCAGTCCGAGCCCTAGCGGGAGTTATCGTCCCCAGTACTTC. It is translated as CASSPSPSGSYRPQYF.